A single sample is the source of the 28 T cell receptor beta chains below, sequenced in a study of T-cell reconstitution after alpha-beta-depleted transplantation in children. Preparation of the TCRbeta library was carried out with unique molecular identifiers. TCRdb recomputed calls from the PCR reads with MiXCR, one row per CDR3 protein. The sample shows 180,000 or so distinct CDR3 sequences, approximately 6% of them seen only once. The starting material was PBMCs, obtained before TCRalphabeta/CD19-depleted stem cell transplant. These receptors were taken from a girl in the first two years of life with combined immunodeficiency, due to receive a stem cell transplant.

This clonotype appeared a few times. The chain recombines TRBV4-3 with TRBJ2-7, with 8 bases lining up with TRBD2. Losses at the gene ends were 0 bases for V and 0 bases for J; bases not matched to a gene: 4. This CDR3 comprises 16 residues. Germline lookup yields CDR1 LGHNA and CDR2 YSLEER. The CDR3 DNA follows: TGCGCCAGCAGCCAAGATCCGGGAGGGAGCTCCTACGAGCAGTACTTC. It is translated as CASSQDPGGSSYEQYF.

This clonotype came up many times. The V gene is TRBV13, the J gene TRBJ1-1, with D possibly matching TRBD1 (5 bases). The ends were cut back, 0 bases at V and 6 bases at J, with 20 bases in the middle. CDR3 length: 17 residues. Germline-derived CDR1 and CDR2 are PRHDT and FYEKMQ (reference sequence). This chain's CDR3 is CASSLGGVSLGGAEAFF. DNA of the CDR3: TGTGCCAGCAGCTTAGGCGGTGTCAGCTTGGGGGGAGCTGAAGCTTTCTTT.

This clonotype occurred many times. This rearrangement joins TRBV6-2 or TRBV6-3 to TRBJ2-1, with 16 nucleotides matching TRBD2. The V segment lost 2 bases and the J segment 3 bases; nucleotides outside the gene matches: 4. Per germline, CDR1 MNHEY and CDR2 SVGEGT. This CDR3 has 18 residues. The CDR3 bases are TGTGCCAGCAGTTACCCCGGGACTAGCGGGGGGGACTACAATGAGCAGTTCTTC. Its translation is CASSYPGTSGGDYNEQFF.

This clonotype was counted many times. CDR3 bases: TGTGCCAGCAGTTACTCGGGGACAGGGGACGAGCAGTACTTC. This sequence encodes CASSYSGTGDEQYF. The chain recombines TRBV6-5 with TRBJ2-7; 10 bases are a match to TRBD1. Germline V CDR1 and CDR2: MNHEY, SVGAGI. Germline trimming cut 0 bases from V and 5 bases from J; bases unmatched to any gene: 1. The CDR3 covers 14 residues.

This clonotype was detected ten times or more. V is TRBV28 and J is TRBJ1-1; D may be TRBD1 (5 bases). Germline V gene data show CDR1 as MDHEN and CDR2 as SYDVKM. The CDR3 is 12 amino acids. Trimming took 2 bases from V and 7 from J, leaving 8 bases between them. In DNA form, the CDR3 reads TGTGCCAGCAGTTTAGGGGCAGTTGAAGCTTTCTTT. It is translated as CASSLGAVEAFF.

The J gene is TRBJ1-2, the V gene TRBV29-1; no clear D. CDR1 is SQVTM, CDR2 ANQGSEA, per germline. The CDR3 spans 11 residues. The V gene lost 3 bases and the J gene lost 6 bases, with 8 bases spanning the gap. Here the CDR3 reads CSVERQDGYTF. The DNA of the CDR3 is TGCAGCGTTGAGCGGCAGGATGGCTACACCTTC.

This clonotype was observed a few times. The J gene is TRBJ2-7, the V gene TRBV5-6, with unresolved D. The V gene lost 4 bases and the J gene lost 7 bases, with 12 bases spanning the gap. This CDR3 has 12 residues. Germline values: CDR1 SGHDT, CDR2 YYEEEE. The CDR3 here is CASSRVLREQYF. In DNA, the CDR3 is TGTGCCAGCAGCCGGGTCCTGCGGGAGCAGTACTTC.

This clonotype was seen repeatedly, ten times or more. The CDR3, as DNA: TGTGCCAGCAGCTTGTCTGGAGTAGATACGCAGTATTTT. This translates into CASSLSGVDTQYF. V gene TRBV5-4 combines with J gene TRBJ2-3; D remains unclear. From germline, CDR1 is SGHNT and CDR2 YYREEE (reference sequence). CDR3 length: 13 amino acids. V gave up 1 base and J gave up 5 bases, with 8 bases separating them. Filled out from reference TRBV5-4 and TRBJ2-3, the complete variable domain reads ETGVTQSPTHLIKTRGQQVTLRCSSQSGHNTVSWYQQALGQGPQFIFQYYREEENGRGNFPPRFSGLQFPNYSSELNVNALELDDSALYLCASSLSGVDTQYFGPGTRLTVL.

This clonotype was recorded a few times. The chain recombines TRBV7-9 with TRBJ2-7; no reliable D call. The CDR3 is 12 amino acids. Trimming cost V 5 bases and J 4 bases, with 9 bases left between them. CDR1 is SEHNR, CDR2 FQNEAQ, per germline (reference sequence). CDR3 protein: CASSMLVYEQYF. DNA for the CDR3: TGTGCCAGCAGCATGCTGGTTTACGAGCAGTACTTC.

This clonotype was counted many times. V usage is TRBV20-1 and J usage is TRBJ1-1; D call uncertain. The CDR3 spans 14 residues. Germline-derived CDR1 and CDR2 are DFQATT and SNEGSKA (reference sequence). Trimming shortened V by 6 bases and J by 4 bases, and 18 bases separated the two germline ends. CDR3 sequence (DNA): TGCAGTGCCCTGGTGGGTCCCTTGGGCACTGAAGCTTTCTTT. Residues: CSALVGPLGTEAFF.

In its sample, this clonotype was seen many times. Germline is not matched at one junction end, which may reflect a read error. The chain recombines TRBV5-5 with TRBJ2-7, with D possibly TRBD1 on 5 matching bases. The CDR3 runs 13 residues. The V gene's germline CDR1 is SGHKS and CDR2 YYEKEE (reference sequence). CDR3 sequence reads: CASSFPGSSEQYF. In nucleotides, the CDR3 is TGTGCCAGCAGCTTTCCAGGGTCCTCCGAGCAGTACTTC.

This clonotype was observed at least ten times. CDR3 nucleotide sequence: TGTGCCAGCACCCTGACAGGGTGGCGCACTGAAGCTTTCTTT. This gives the protein CASTLTGWRTEAFF. The genes are TRBV28 and TRBJ1-1; TRBD1 agrees at 7 bases. CDR3 length: 14 residues. The V gene's germline CDR1 is MDHEN and CDR2 SYDVKM. After removal of 7 bases from V and 4 bases from J, the junction contained 9 bases not matched to a gene.

The sample holds many counts of this clonotype. In DNA, the CDR3 is TGTGCCAGCAGTCCGCCCCGAGCTAGCGGGGTCAATGAGCAGTTCTTC. This sequence encodes CASSPPRASGVNEQFF. This sequence joins TRBV12-3 or TRBV12-4 and TRBJ2-1; 9 bases fit TRBD2. The CDR3 extends over 16 amino acids. V trimming: 5 bases; J trimming: 6 bases; junction bases outside the gene matches: 11.

The chain combines TRBV9 with TRBJ2-1, with 12 bases that match TRBD2. Trimming at V came to 1 base and at J to 5 bases, leaving 16 bases not matched to a gene. Germline CDR1 SGDLS, CDR2 YYNGEE. The CDR3 covers 20 residues. CDR3 sequence reads: CASSVTTPRGLAGVDNEQFF. Here the CDR3 DNA reads TGTGCCAGCAGCGTAACCACCCCGCGGGGACTAGCGGGTGTCGACAATGAGCAGTTCTTC.

This clonotype was recorded many times. CDR3 nucleotides: TGTGCCAGCAGCCAAGATATTAGGCTGGAGCAGTATTTT. Encoded protein: CASSQDIRLEQYF. The chain uses TRBV4-2 and TRBJ2-3; D not certain. The germline V gene has CDR1 LGHNA and CDR2 YNFKEQ. The CDR3 length is 13 residues. Trimming pared 0 bases from V and 11 bases from J, leaving 12 bases between.

In its sample, this clonotype was seen many times. The chain has TRBV25-1 and TRBJ2-6; TRBD2 is a possible D gene (5 bases). This CDR3 region has 20 residues. The ends were cut back, 1 base at V and 1 base at J, with 20 bases in the middle. From germline, CDR1 is MGHDK and CDR2 SYGVNS. This CDR3 reads CASSEFFYPERTSGANVLTF. The CDR3 bases are TGTGCCAGCAGTGAATTCTTTTACCCCGAGAGGACTTCTGGGGCCAACGTCCTGACTTTC.

This clonotype has ten or more counts. DNA of the CDR3: TGTGCCACCAGCAGATTGGGGGCGGACCAAGAGACCCAGTACTTC. This sequence encodes CATSRLGADQETQYF. This chain joins TRBV15 and TRBJ2-5; tentative D call: TRBD1 (6 bases). V lost 2 bases and J 0 bases, leaving 10 bases between the germline ends. The CDR3 length is 15 residues. Germline V lookup: CDR1 LNHNV, CDR2 YYDKDF (reference sequence).

This clonotype has ten or more counts. The V and J genes are TRBV18 and TRBJ2-5, with TRBD2 as a possible D gene (5 bases). V lost 1 base and J lost 5, with 14 bases in between. The CDR3 contains 15 residues. Germline assignment: CDR1 KGHSH and CDR2 LQKENI. CDR3 in amino acids: CASSPLRGGWETQYF. CDR3 in DNA: TGTGCCAGCTCACCACTCCGCGGAGGATGGGAGACCCAGTACTTC.

This clonotype was observed at least ten times. The chain couples TRBV7-2 to TRBJ2-7; 8 nucleotides agree with TRBD1. Germline V CDR1 and CDR2: SGHTA, FQGNSA. V lost 3 bases, J lost 2 bases, and 3 bases stayed unmatched. CDR3 size: 14 residues. CDR3 bases: TGTGCCAGCAGCTTCACACAGGGGGCCTACGAGCAGTACTTC. Protein: CASSFTQGAYEQYF.

This clonotype occurred many times. This chain links TRBV4-1 with TRBJ2-2; TRBD1 might be the D (5 bases). Trimming removed 3 bases at V and 7 bases at J, with 12 bases between. The CDR3 has 14 amino acids. The germline gives CDR1 MGHRA, CDR2 YSYEKL. CDR3 sequence reads: CASSQGQGNGELFF. For the CDR3, the DNA is TGCGCCAGCAGCCAGGGCCAGGGAAACGGGGAGCTGTTTTTT.

The table lists this clonotype with many counts. At one end, the junction sequence differs from germline, possibly due to a read error. The V call is TRBV7-9, the J call TRBJ1-3, with D perhaps TRBD1 (5 bases). The CDR3 is 17 amino acids. Germline CDR1 and CDR2: SEHNR and FQNEAQ (reference sequence). The CDR3 DNA reads as TGTTCCAGTCCCGGAAACAGGACTTCAATTGCTGGAAACACCATATATTTT. It is translated as CSSPGNRTSIAGNTIYF. The full variable domain, rest sourced from reference TRBV7-9 and TRBJ1-3, is DTGVSQNPRHKITKRGQNVTFRCDPISEHNRLYWYRQTLGQGPEFLTYFQNEAQLEKSRLLSDRFSAERPKGSFSTLEIQRTEQGDSAMYLCSSPGNRTSIAGNTIYFGEGSWLTVV.

CDR3 region: CASSEASGGTNTGELFF. The CDR3, as DNA: TGTGCCAGCAGTGAAGCTAGCGGGGGAACGAACACCGGGGAGCTGTTTTTT. The V call is TRBV2, the J call TRBJ2-2, with TRBD2 identical over 9 bases. CDR1 and CDR2 (germline): SNHLY, FYNNEI. V was clipped by 0 bases and J by 0 bases; unmatched bases: 2. The CDR3 runs 17 residues.

This clonotype was detected many times. The chain combines TRBV15 with TRBJ1-6; a possible D gene is TRBD1 (6 bases). CDR3 length: 19 residues. Germline CDR1 reads LNHNV; CDR2 reads YYDKDF (reference sequence). V lost 0 bases, J lost 0 bases, and 15 bases lay in between. CDR3 nucleotides: TGTGCCACCAGCAGAGATTGGATAAGGGGACACTCCTATAATTCACCCCTCCACTTT. The encoded protein is CATSRDWIRGHSYNSPLHF.

The V and J genes are TRBV30 and TRBJ2-5, with 8 bases that match TRBD2. The CDR3 length is 16 residues. V lost 5 bases, J lost 0 bases, and 11 bases stayed unmatched. Germline V CDR1 and CDR2: GTSNPN, SVGIG (reference sequence). Written as DNA, the CDR3 is TGTGCCTGGGGAGGACCAGCGGGGGCCCACCAAGAGACCCAGTACTTC. It encodes CAWGGPAGAHQETQYF. Complete variable domain (other parts from reference TRBV30 and TRBJ2-5): SQTIHQWPATLVQPVGSPLSLECTVEGTSNPNLYWYRQAAGRGLQLLFYSVGIGQISSEVPQNLSASRPQDRQFILSSKKLLLSDSGFYLCAWGGPAGAHQETQYFGPGTRLLVL.

The chain has TRBV7-6 and TRBJ2-3; 7 bases agree with TRBD2. V lost 2 bases to trimming and J lost 0 bases; unmatched junction nucleotides: 5. Germline loops: CDR1 SGHVS, CDR2 FNYEAQ. CDR3 length: 16 residues. For the CDR3, the DNA is TGTGCCAGCAGCTTATACAACGGGGGGAGCACAGATACGCAGTATTTT. It specifies CASSLYNGGSTDTQYF.

Concerning this clonotype: This CDR3 is missing its conserved last phenylalanine or tryptophan, likely due to a read error. The V call is TRBV12-3 or TRBV12-4, the J call TRBJ1-5; TRBD1 agrees at 9 bases. The CDR3 runs 14 residues. Unmatched junction bases numbered 3, after V lost 6 bases and J lost 3 bases. CDR3 DNA: TGTGCCAGCAGACAGGGGGCCTACAATCAGCCCCAGCATTGT. Residues: CASRQGAYNQPQHC.

This clonotype has ten or more counts. A read error may produce the germline difference seen at one junction end. This rearrangement joins TRBV20-1 to TRBJ2-7, with D unresolved. Germline CDR1 reads DFQATT; CDR2 reads SNEGSKA (reference sequence). The length of the CDR3 is 10 residues. CDR3 loop: CSANRYGQYF. The CDR3 DNA sequence: TGCAGTGCTAATAGGTACGGGCAGTACTTC.

This clonotype was counted ten times or more. The chain uses TRBV15 and TRBJ2-5; a possible D gene is TRBD1 (6 bases). The CDR3 is 15 amino acids. V shed 3 bases and J shed 3 bases, with 14 bases lying between them. CDR1 and CDR2 from the germline V gene are LNHNV and YYDKDF (reference sequence). DNA for the CDR3: TGTGCCACCAGCAGGGCAGGGGTGTTGGAAGAGACCCAGTACTTC. Its translation is CATSRAGVLEETQYF.